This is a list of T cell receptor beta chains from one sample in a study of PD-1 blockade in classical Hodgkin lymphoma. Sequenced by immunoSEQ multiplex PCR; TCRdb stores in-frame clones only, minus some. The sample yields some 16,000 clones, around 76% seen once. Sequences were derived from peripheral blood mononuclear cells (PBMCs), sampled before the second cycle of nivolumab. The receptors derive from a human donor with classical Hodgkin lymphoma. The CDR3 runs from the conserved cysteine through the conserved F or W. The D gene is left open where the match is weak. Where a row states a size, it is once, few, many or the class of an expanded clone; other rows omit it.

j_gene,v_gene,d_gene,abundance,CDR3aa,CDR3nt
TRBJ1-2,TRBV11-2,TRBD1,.,CASSTRTGGLYGYTF,TGTGCCAGCAGCACCCGGACAGGGGGACTCTATGGCTACACCTTC
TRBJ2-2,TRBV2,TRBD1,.,CASNDRGPGELFF,TGTGCCAGCAACGACAGGGGGCCCGGGGAGCTGTTTTTT
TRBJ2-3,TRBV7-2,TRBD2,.,CASSLGGGAMDTQYF,TGTGCCAGCAGCTTAGGCGGGGGGGCCATGGATACGCAGTATTTT
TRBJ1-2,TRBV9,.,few,CASSVEGQGLYGYTF,TGTGCCAGCAGCGTAGAAGGACAAGGTCTCTATGGCTACACCTTC
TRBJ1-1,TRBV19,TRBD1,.,CASSMTGTGASEAFF,TGTGCCAGTAGTATGACAGGGACAGGGGCGTCTGAAGCTTTCTTT
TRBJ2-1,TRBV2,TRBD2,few,CASSEVAGGYNEQFF,TGTGCCAGCAGTGAAGTAGCGGGGGGCTACAATGAGCAGTTCTTC
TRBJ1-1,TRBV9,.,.,CASSLVGKTEAFF,TGTGCCAGCAGCTTGGTAGGGAAGACTGAAGCTTTCTTT
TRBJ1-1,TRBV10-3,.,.,CAISRDRVEAFF,TGTGCCATCAGCCGGGACCGGGTTGAAGCTTTCTTT
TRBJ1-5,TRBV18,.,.,CASSPIGDQPQHF,TGTGCCAGCTCACCGATTGGGGATCAGCCCCAGCATTTT
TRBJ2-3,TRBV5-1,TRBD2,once,CASSFGAGGGTDTQYF,TGCGCCAGCAGCTTCGGGGCGGGGGGCGGCACAGATACGCAGTATTTT
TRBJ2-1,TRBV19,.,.,CASSIEDGYNEQFF,TGTGCCAGTAGTATAGAAGACGGTTACAATGAGCAGTTCTTC
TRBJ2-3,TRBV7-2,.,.,CASSFAADTQYF,TGTGCCAGCAGCTTTGCCGCAGATACGCAGTATTTT
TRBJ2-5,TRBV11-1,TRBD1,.,CASSSDQGAETQYF,TGTGCCAGCAGCTCTGACCAGGGGGCGGAGACCCAGTACTTC
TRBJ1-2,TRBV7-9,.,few,CASSDIDGYTF,TGTGCCAGCAGCGACATAGACGGCTACACCTTC
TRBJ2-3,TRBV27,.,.,CASSLKGGLRTDTQYF,TGTGCCAGCAGTTTAAAAGGCGGACTTCGCACAGATACGCAGTATTTT
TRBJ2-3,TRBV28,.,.,CASGPLGTQYF,TGTGCCAGTGGCCCTCTGGGGACGCAGTATTTT
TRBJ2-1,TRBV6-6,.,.,CASFGGIKFF,TGTGCCAGTTTCGGGGGAATTAAGTTCTTC
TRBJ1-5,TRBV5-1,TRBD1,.,CASSFLPGQSNQPQHF,TGCGCCAGCAGCTTCCTCCCGGGACAGAGCAATCAGCCCCAGCATTTT
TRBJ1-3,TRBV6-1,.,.,CASIGDENTIYF,TGTGCCAGCATCGGGGATGAAAACACCATATATTTT
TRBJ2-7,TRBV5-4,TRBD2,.,CASSLGLPGREQYF,TGTGCCAGCAGCTTGGGACTCCCCGGGAGGGAGCAGTACTTC
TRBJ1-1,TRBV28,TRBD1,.,CASSFRDRGAEAFF,TGTGCCAGCAGTTTCCGGGACAGGGGAGCTGAAGCTTTCTTT
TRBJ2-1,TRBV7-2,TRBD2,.,CASSFGGDPYNEQFF,TGTGCCAGCAGCTTCGGGGGGGACCCTTACAATGAGCAGTTCTTC